This T cell receptor beta chain stems from a study of early T cells in non-severe SARS-CoV-2 infection. Per the germline V gene, CDR1 is MGHDK and CDR2 is SYGVNS. The V and J ends lost 8 bases and 12 bases, in that order; junction bases with no gene match: 15. This CDR3 is built from 14 residues. MiXCR, run by TCRdb on the 5' RACE reads, gives a single entry per CDR3 protein. Among approximately 65,000 distinct CDR3 sequences listed, under 15% were seen once. Specimen: whole blood. The origin of this receptor is an adult who was a healthcare worker with PCR-confirmed SARS-CoV-2 infection or an uninfected control (not recorded which). The chain carries TRBV25-1 and TRBJ1-4, with 7 bases aligning to TRBD1. As DNA, the CDR3 is TGTGCCAGCGAATCACTCCGGGACAGTGAGGAACTGTTTTTT. Its translation is CASESLRDSEELFF.